The following is a T cell receptor (beta chain) sequence with its context. Per the germline V gene, CDR1 is DFQATT and CDR2 is SNEGSKA (reference sequence). The ends were cut back, 4 bases at V and 10 bases at J, with 8 bases in the middle. This CDR3 has 10 amino acids. These data originate in a study of blood T cell repertoires in COVID-19. Study information: T cells, B-cell-depleted T cells, or PBMCs supplied cDNA or gDNA.

Here immunoSEQ multiplex PCR was the method, and the copy in TCRdb shows in-frame clones only, minus some. This sample has tens of thousands of clones, with around 80% found just once. Sequencing input: peripheral blood. The sequence was obtained from a human donor in a cohort sampled during active COVID-19. The V call is TRBV20-1, the J call TRBJ2-1; no clear D gene. CDR3 sequence: CSAIVGEQFF. DNA for the CDR3: TGCAGTGCTATAGTGGGCGAGCAGTTCTTC.